These 23 T cell receptor beta chains came from one sample sequenced in a study of T cells in Graves' hyperthyroidism and ophthalmopathy. TCR beta CDR3 regions were amplified from RNA. The HTBI primer set served for first-round RT-PCR of the TCR CDR3. TCRdb re-called the multiplex PCR reads with MiXCR, one entry per CDR3 protein. The sample shows approximately 620,000 distinct CDR3 sequences, about a sixth of them seen only once. What was sequenced was blood. The receptors stem from a middle-aged woman with Graves' ophthalmopathy.

The J gene is TRBJ2-7, the V gene TRBV5-6; 11 nucleotides align to TRBD1. The CDR3 consists of 15 residues. V gave up 3 bases and J gave up 0 bases; unmatched junction bases: 2. Looked up from germline, CDR1 is SGHDT and CDR2 is YYEEEE. The CDR3: CASSWTGGNSYEQYF. For the CDR3, the DNA is TGTGCCAGCAGCTGGACAGGGGGCAACTCCTACGAGCAGTACTTC.

This clonotype was counted ten times or more. The chain has TRBV2 and TRBJ2-1, with TRBD2 matching over 15 bases. V gave up 4 bases and J gave up 4 bases; unmatched junction bases: 2. The CDR3 extends over 16 amino acids. In germline, CDR1 is SNHLY, CDR2 FYNNEI. The CDR3 sequence is CASSGGLAGGYNEQFF. In DNA, the CDR3 is TGTGCCAGCAGTGGGGGACTAGCGGGAGGATACAATGAGCAGTTCTTC. Full variable domain (missing parts from reference TRBV2 and TRBJ2-1): EPEVTQTPSHQVTQMGQEVILRCVPISNHLYFYWYRQILGQKVEFLVSFYNNEISEKSEIFDDQFSVERPDGSNFTLKIRSTKLEDSAMYFCASSGGLAGGYNEQFFGPGTRLTVL.

This rearrangement joins TRBV10-3 to TRBJ1-1, with 7 bases lining up with TRBD1. CDR3 length: 15 amino acids. Germline assignment: CDR1 ENHRY and CDR2 SYGVKD. V shed 3 bases, J shed 1 base, and the junction held 5 bases outside the gene matches. The CDR3 is CAISEPGQENTEAFF. In DNA, the CDR3 is TGTGCCATCAGTGAACCCGGACAGGAGAACACTGAAGCTTTCTTT.

This clonotype was counted many times. V is TRBV3-1 and J is TRBJ1-2; maybe TRBD1 (5 bases). The CDR3 totals 12 residues. Germline-derived CDR1 and CDR2 are LGHDT and YNNKEL (reference sequence). Trimming removed 3 bases from V and 8 bases from J, with 10 bases in between. The CDR3 region is CASSQRQGGYTF. The CDR3 coding sequence is TGTGCCAGCAGCCAGCGGCAGGGCGGCTACACCTTC.

This clonotype was observed at least ten times. The rearrangement joins TRBV2 to TRBJ2-1, with 7 bases matching TRBD1. The CDR3 length is 13 residues. The trim removed 9 bases at V and 7 bases at J, leaving 9 bases unmatched. CDR1 and CDR2 from the germline V gene are SNHLY and FYNNEI. CDR3 loop: CARGRQGWNEQFF. The CDR3 coding sequence is TGTGCCAGAGGGAGACAGGGTTGGAATGAGCAGTTCTTC. The whole variable domain, filled in from reference TRBV2 and TRBJ2-1, reads EPEVTQTPSHQVTQMGQEVILRCVPISNHLYFYWYRQILGQKVEFLVSFYNNEISEKSEIFDDQFSVERPDGSNFTLKIRSTKLEDSAMYFCARGRQGWNEQFFGPGTRLTVL.

A remark on this clonotype: At one end, the junction sequence differs from germline, possibly due to a read error. The chain joins TRBV20-1 to TRBJ2-1; tentative D call: TRBD2 (5 bases). The CDR3 has 12 residues. Germline-derived CDR1 and CDR2 are DFQATT and SNEGSKA (reference sequence). The DNA for the CDR3 is TGCGGTGCTAGCTACAGCTACAATGAGCAGTTCTTC. Protein sequence: CGASYSYNEQFF.

This clonotype was detected only a few times. The chain combines TRBV2 with TRBJ2-7, with D unclear. The CDR3 covers 12 residues. Trimming stripped 7 bases from V and 3 bases from J, with 10 bases between. Germline V lookup: CDR1 SNHLY, CDR2 FYNNEI. The CDR3 loop is CASTPTGYEQYF. CDR3 nucleotide sequence: TGTGCCAGCACCCCGACCGGCTACGAGCAGTACTTC.

This clonotype was seen a few times. The chain has TRBV4-1 and TRBJ2-1, with TRBD2 matching 12 bases. This CDR3 region has 16 residues. The germline V gene has CDR1 MGHRA and CDR2 YSYEKL. V was pared by 0 bases and J by 8 bases, with 5 bases of the junction left unmatched. CDR3 sequence: CASSQDALAGGYEQFF. The CDR3 nucleotides read TGCGCCAGCAGCCAAGATGCACTAGCGGGGGGTTATGAGCAGTTCTTC.

V is TRBV9 and J is TRBJ2-2; 7 nucleotides align to TRBD2. The CDR3 has 15 amino acids. V trimming: 0 bases; J trimming: 4 bases; junction bases outside the gene matches: 3. Germline assignment: CDR1 SGDLS and CDR2 YYNGEE. Here the CDR3 DNA reads TGTGCCAGCAGCGTAGCGGGAGGCGGCACCGGGGAGCTGTTTTTT. Its protein product is CASSVAGGGTGELFF.

V usage is TRBV12-3 or TRBV12-4 and J usage is TRBJ1-4, with 7 nucleotides matching TRBD1. The CDR3 runs 16 residues. V trimming: 6 bases; J trimming: 6 bases; junction bases outside the gene matches: 13. CDR3 DNA: TGTGCCAGCAGCCTAGGAAGACAGGGAGGGTATGAAAAACTGTTTTTT. Translating gives CASSLGRQGGYEKLFF.

There are many counts of this clonotype. The V and J genes are TRBV12-3 or TRBV12-4 and TRBJ2-7; a weak D match, TRBD2 (5 bases). The CDR3 has 15 residues. V was shortened by 6 bases and J by 1 base, with 16 bases between the two germline ends. This CDR3 reads CASSDGRTGSYEQYF. CDR3 sequence (DNA): TGTGCCAGCAGCGACGGCCGGACGGGATCCTACGAGCAGTACTTC.

This clonotype was observed at least ten times. The gene calls are TRBV12-3 or TRBV12-4 and TRBJ1-6; 8 positions match TRBD1. V dropped 6 bases and J dropped 10; count of bases not matched to a gene: 8. This CDR3 is built from 14 residues. CDR3: CASRPGTGGSPLHF. In nucleotides, the CDR3 is TGTGCCAGCAGGCCCGGGACAGGAGGATCACCCCTCCACTTT.

The rearrangement joins TRBV3-1 to TRBJ2-7; D not certain. This CDR3 region has 15 residues. V was cut by 4 bases and J by 2 bases, with 15 bases left in between. Germline assignment: CDR1 LGHDT and CDR2 YNNKEL (reference sequence). CDR3 in DNA: TGTGCCAGCAGCCTACGGCCCTCTAGACCCTACGAGCAGTACTTC. It yields the protein CASSLRPSRPYEQYF.

Only a few counts were recorded for this clonotype. The rearrangement joins TRBV2 to TRBJ2-7; the D call may be TRBD1 or TRBD2 (6 bases each). Germline V gene data show CDR1 as SNHLY and CDR2 as FYNNEI. The CDR3 length is 16 residues. Trimming shortened V by 10 bases and J by 2 bases, and 24 bases separated the two germline ends. The CDR3 reads CATVMSLATGTYEQYF. DNA for the CDR3: TGTGCCACTGTCATGTCACTAGCCACAGGGACCTACGAGCAGTACTTC.

For this clonotype: A read error is possible here, since a much larger clone lies one base away. The rearrangement links TRBV11-2 to TRBJ2-7; 11 bases line up with TRBD2. CDR1 SGHAT and CDR2 FQNNGV come from the germline V gene. Trimming at V came to 5 bases and at J to 10 bases, leaving 16 bases not matched to a gene. CDR3 length: 16 amino acids. The CDR3, as DNA: TGTGCCAGCAGCGGTCATAGCGGGAGGGCCGGTTTCGATCAGTACTTC. Its translation: CASSGHSGRAGFDQYF.

This clonotype has ten or more counts. The chain joins TRBV2 to TRBJ1-1; weak D call: TRBD1 (5 bases). The CDR3 runs 14 residues. In germline, CDR1 is SNHLY, CDR2 FYNNEI. V lost 7 bases and J 0 bases, leaving 12 bases between the germline ends. This CDR3 is CASNRDGMNTEAFF. The CDR3 nucleotides are TGTGCCAGCAATAGGGACGGGATGAACACTGAAGCTTTCTTT.

This clonotype was recorded at least ten times. V gene TRBV11-2 combines with J gene TRBJ1-2; D is possibly TRBD1 (6 bases). Germline-derived CDR1 and CDR2 are SGHAT and FQNNGV. With 5 bases removed from V and 2 bases from J, the gap between germline ends came to 15 bases. CDR3 size: 15 residues. The CDR3 reads CASSHIGQRNYGYTF. In DNA form, the CDR3 reads TGTGCCAGCAGCCATATAGGACAGAGAAACTATGGCTACACCTTC.

This clonotype was counted ten times or more. The genes are TRBV6-1 and TRBJ1-1; a weak D match, TRBD1 (5 bases). Germline CDR1 reads MNHNS; CDR2 reads SASEGT. The V gene lost 8 bases and the J gene lost 5 bases, with 18 bases spanning the gap. This CDR3 comprises 14 residues. CDR3 bases: TGTGCCAGCCGGGTCACAAATGGGGGGACTGAAGCTTTCTTT. Translating it yields CASRVTNGGTEAFF.

This clonotype was picked up many times. The chain recombines TRBV10-3 with TRBJ2-5; 8 bases map to TRBD2. J gave up 2 bases and V 5 bases, and 4 bases lay outside the gene matches. The CDR3 runs 14 residues. CDR1 ENHRY and CDR2 SYGVKD come from the germline V gene. The CDR3 coding sequence is TGTGCCATCAGTACACTAGCGGAACAAGAGACCCAGTACTTC. Translation: CAISTLAEQETQYF.

This clonotype has only a few counts. In DNA, the CDR3 is TGTGCCAGCAGCCAAGTAAGAGCGGGGACCACAGATACGCAGTATTTT. This encodes CASSQVRAGTTDTQYF. The V gene is TRBV3-1, the J gene TRBJ2-3; TRBD2 aligns across 7 bases. Germline V gene lookup returns CDR1 LGHDT and CDR2 YNNKEL (reference sequence). J lost 2 bases, V lost 1 base, and 6 bases had no gene match. This CDR3 comprises 16 residues.

This clonotype was counted at least ten times. The chain employs TRBV7-2 and TRBJ2-1; 9 bases line up with TRBD2. The CDR3 totals 14 residues. Germline CDR1 is SGHTA and CDR2 is FQGNSA. V was pared by 10 bases and J by 2 bases, with 6 bases of the junction left unmatched. CDR3 amino acids: CATKAGGTYNEQFF. CDR3 DNA: TGTGCCACCAAAGCGGGGGGAACCTACAATGAGCAGTTCTTC.

This clonotype was picked up a small number of times. This rearrangement joins TRBV11-2 to TRBJ2-1; 7 bases match TRBD2. Germline loops: CDR1 SGHAT, CDR2 FQNNGV. The CDR3 loop spans 16 amino acids. J lost 2 bases, V lost 5 bases, and 9 bases had no gene match. CDR3 coding DNA: TGTGCCAGCAGCCCTCCCGGGCTAGCGGCCTACAATGAGCAGTTCTTC. Its translation: CASSPPGLAAYNEQFF.

This chain uses TRBV12-5 with TRBJ1-6; 8 nucleotides align to TRBD1. CDR3 length equals 17 residues. With 0 bases clipped from V and 4 bases from J, the junction kept 5 bases outside the gene matches. The germline gives CDR1 LGHNT, CDR2 FRNRAP. This CDR3 is CASGLVPGQGYNSPLHF. The CDR3 DNA is TGTGCTAGTGGTTTGGTTCCCGGACAGGGATATAATTCACCCCTCCACTTT.